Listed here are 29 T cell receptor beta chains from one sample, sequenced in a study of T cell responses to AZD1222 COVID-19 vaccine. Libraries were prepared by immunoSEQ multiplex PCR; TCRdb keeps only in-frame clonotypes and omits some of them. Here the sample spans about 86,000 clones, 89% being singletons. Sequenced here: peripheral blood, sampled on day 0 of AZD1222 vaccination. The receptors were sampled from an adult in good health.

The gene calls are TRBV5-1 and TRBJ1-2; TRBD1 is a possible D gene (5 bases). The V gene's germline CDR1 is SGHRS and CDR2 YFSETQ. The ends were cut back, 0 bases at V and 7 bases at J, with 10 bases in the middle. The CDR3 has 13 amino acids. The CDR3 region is CASSLALQGGYTF. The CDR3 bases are TGCGCCAGCAGCTTGGCGCTGCAGGGTGGCTACACCTTC.

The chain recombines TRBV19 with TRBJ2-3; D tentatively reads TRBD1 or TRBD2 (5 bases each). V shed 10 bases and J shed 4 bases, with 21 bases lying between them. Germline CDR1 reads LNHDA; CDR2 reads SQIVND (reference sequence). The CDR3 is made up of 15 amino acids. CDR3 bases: TGTGCCACCTCAAACTGGCGGGTGGGGGCAGATACGCAGTATTTT. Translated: CATSNWRVGADTQYF.

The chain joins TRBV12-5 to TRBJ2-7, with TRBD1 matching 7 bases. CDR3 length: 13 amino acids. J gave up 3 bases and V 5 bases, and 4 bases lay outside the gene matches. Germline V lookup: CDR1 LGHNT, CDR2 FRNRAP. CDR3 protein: CASGVGGSYEQYF. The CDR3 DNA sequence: TGTGCTAGTGGTGTAGGGGGCAGCTACGAGCAGTACTTC.

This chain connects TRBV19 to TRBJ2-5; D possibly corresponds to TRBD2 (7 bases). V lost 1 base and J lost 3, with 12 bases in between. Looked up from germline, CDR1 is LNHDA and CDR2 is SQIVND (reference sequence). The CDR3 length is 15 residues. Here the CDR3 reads CASSIVGAGEETQYF. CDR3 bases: TGTGCCAGTAGTATAGTGGGGGCGGGGGAAGAGACCCAGTACTTC.

The chain's CDR3 is CASSPSPTGASTDTQYF. The CDR3 DNA follows: TGTGCCAGCAGCCCCTCCCCAACGGGAGCTAGCACAGATACGCAGTATTTT. The chain joins TRBV3-1 (or the pseudogene TRBV3-2) to TRBJ2-3, with D possibly being TRBD2 (6 bases). Germline V gene lookup returns CDR1 LGHDT and CDR2 YNNKEL (reference sequence). CDR3 length equals 17 residues. The ends were cut back, 4 bases at V and 0 bases at J, with 17 bases in the middle.

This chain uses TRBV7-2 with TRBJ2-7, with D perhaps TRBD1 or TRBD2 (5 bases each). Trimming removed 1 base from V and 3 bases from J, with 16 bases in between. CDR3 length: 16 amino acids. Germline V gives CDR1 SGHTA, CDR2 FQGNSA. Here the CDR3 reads CASSLGSGLALYEQYF. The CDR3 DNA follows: TGTGCCAGCAGCTTAGGGTCGGGGCTAGCTCTCTACGAGCAGTACTTC.

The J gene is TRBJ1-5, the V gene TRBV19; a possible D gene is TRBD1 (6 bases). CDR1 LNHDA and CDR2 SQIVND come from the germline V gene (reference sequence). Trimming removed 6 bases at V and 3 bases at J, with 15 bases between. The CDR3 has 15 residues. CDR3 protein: CASSRQDLNNQPQHF. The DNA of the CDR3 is TGTGCCAGTAGCCGACAGGACTTGAACAATCAGCCCCAGCATTTT. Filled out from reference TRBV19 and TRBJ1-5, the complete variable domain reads DGGITQSPKYLFRKEGQNVTLSCEQNLNHDAMYWYRQDPGQGLRLIYYSQIVNDFQKGDIAEGYSVSREKKESFPLTVTSAQKNPTAFYLCASSRQDLNNQPQHFGDGTRLSIL.

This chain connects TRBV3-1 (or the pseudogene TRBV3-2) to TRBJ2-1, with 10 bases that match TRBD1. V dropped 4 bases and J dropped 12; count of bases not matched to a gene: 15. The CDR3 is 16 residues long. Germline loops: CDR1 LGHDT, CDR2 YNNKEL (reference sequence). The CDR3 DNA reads TGTGCCAGCAGCCCTGGTTTGGACAGGGGGAATGCGGGGCAGTTCTTC. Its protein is CASSPGLDRGNAGQFF.

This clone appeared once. The CDR3 protein is CASRQTGAAGELFF. CDR3 DNA: TGTGCCAGCAGGCAAACAGGGGCGGCCGGGGAGCTGTTTTTT. The rearrangement uses TRBV2 and TRBJ2-2; 7 positions match TRBD1. Germline-derived CDR1 and CDR2 are SNHLY and FYNNEI. V trimming: 6 bases; J trimming: 6 bases; junction bases outside the gene matches: 7. The CDR3 totals 14 residues.

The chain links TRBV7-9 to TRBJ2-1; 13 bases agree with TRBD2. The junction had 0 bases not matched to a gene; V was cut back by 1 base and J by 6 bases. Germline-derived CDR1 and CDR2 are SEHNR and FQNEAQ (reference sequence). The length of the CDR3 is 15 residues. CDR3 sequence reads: CASSLGLAGGNEQFF. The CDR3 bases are TGTGCCAGCAGCTTAGGACTAGCGGGGGGCAATGAGCAGTTCTTC.

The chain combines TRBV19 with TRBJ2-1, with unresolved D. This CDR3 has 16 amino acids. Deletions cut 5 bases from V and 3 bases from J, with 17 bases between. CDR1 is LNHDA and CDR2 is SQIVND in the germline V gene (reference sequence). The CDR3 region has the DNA TGTGCCAGTAGTTCCGATAGTCCGGCCCTCTACAATGAGCAGTTCTTC. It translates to CASSSDSPALYNEQFF.

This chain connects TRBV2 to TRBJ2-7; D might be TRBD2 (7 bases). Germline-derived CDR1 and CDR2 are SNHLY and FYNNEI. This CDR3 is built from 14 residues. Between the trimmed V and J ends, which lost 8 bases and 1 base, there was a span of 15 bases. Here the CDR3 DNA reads TGTGCCAGCTCGGAGGGGGGGCGGTCCTACGAGCAGTACTTC. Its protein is CASSEGGRSYEQYF.

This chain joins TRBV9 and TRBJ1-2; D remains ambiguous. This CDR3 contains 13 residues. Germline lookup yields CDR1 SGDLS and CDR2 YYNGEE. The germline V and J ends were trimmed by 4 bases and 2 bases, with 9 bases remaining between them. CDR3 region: CASSPRANYGYTF. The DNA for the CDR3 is TGTGCCAGCAGCCCGCGCGCCAACTATGGCTACACCTTC. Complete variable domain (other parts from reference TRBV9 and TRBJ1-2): DSGVTQTPKHLITATGQRVTLRCSPRSGDLSVYWYQQSLDQGLQFLIQYYNGEERAKGNILERFSAQQFPDLHSELNLSSLELGDSALYFCASSPRANYGYTFGSGTRLTVV.

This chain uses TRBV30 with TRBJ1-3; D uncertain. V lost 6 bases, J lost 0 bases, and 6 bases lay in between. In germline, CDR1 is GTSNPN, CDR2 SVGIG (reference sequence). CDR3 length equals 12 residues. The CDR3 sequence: CACLDSGNTIYF. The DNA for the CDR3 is TGTGCCTGCCTCGACTCTGGAAACACCATATATTTT.

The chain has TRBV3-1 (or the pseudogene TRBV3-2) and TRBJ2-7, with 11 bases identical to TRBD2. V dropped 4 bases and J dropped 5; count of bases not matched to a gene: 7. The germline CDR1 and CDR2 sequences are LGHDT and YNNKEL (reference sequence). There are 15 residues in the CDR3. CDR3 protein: CASSRTSGRTNEQYF. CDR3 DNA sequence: TGTGCCAGCAGCCGCACTAGCGGGAGAACGAACGAGCAGTACTTC.

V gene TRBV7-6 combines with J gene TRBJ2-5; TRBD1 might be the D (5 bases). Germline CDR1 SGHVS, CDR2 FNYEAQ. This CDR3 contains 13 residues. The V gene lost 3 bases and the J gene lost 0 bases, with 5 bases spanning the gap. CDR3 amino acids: CASSFRDQETQYF. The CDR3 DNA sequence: TGTGCCAGCAGCTTCAGGGACCAAGAGACCCAGTACTTC.

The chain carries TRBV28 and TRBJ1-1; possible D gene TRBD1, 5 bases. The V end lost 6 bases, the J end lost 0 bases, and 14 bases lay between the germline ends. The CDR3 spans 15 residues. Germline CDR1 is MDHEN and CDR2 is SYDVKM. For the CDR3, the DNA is TGTGCCAGCAGCCTCCCCCGGACACTGAACACTGAAGCTTTCTTT. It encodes CASSLPRTLNTEAFF. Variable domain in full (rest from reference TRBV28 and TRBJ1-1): DVKVTQSSRYLVKRTGEKVFLECVQDMDHENMFWYRQDPGLGLRLIYFSYDVKMKEKGDIPEGYSVSREKKERFSLILESASTNQTSMYLCASSLPRTLNTEAFFGQGTRLTVV.

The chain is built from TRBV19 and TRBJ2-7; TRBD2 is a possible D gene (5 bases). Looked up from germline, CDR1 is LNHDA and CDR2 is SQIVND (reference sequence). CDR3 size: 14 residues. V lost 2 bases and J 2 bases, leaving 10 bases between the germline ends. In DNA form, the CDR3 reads TGTGCCAGTAGTATATCGGGGAACACCTACGAGCAGTACTTC. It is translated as CASSISGNTYEQYF.

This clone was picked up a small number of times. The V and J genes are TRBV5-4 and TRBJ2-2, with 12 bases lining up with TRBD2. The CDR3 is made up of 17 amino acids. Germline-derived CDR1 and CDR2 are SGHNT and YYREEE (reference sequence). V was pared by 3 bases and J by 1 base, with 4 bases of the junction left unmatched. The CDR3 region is CASSSGGLAGNTGELFF. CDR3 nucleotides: TGTGCCAGCAGCTCGGGGGGACTAGCGGGGAACACCGGGGAGCTGTTTTTT.

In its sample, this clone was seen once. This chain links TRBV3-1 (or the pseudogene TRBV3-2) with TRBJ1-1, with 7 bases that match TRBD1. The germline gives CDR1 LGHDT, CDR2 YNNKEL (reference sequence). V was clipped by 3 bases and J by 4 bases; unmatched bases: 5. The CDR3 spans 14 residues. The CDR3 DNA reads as TGTGCCAGCAGCCAGTTAGGGGGCGGCACTGAAGCTTTCTTT. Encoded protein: CASSQLGGGTEAFF.

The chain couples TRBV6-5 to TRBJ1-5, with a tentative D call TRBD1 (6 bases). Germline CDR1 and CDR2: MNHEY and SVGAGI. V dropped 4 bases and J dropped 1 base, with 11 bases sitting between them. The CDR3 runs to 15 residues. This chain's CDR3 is CASSLTGWSNQPQHF. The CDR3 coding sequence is TGTGCCAGCAGTTTAACAGGGTGGAGCAATCAGCCCCAGCATTTT.

CDR3 sequence (DNA): TGTGCCAGCAGCCCACGGACAGATAACTACACCTTC. This translates into CASSPRTDNYTF. The rearrangement uses TRBV7-2 and TRBJ1-2; maybe TRBD1 (6 bases). CDR3 length equals 12 residues. Germline CDR1 reads SGHTA; CDR2 reads FQGNSA. V was shortened by 5 bases and J by 10 bases, with 14 bases between the two germline ends.

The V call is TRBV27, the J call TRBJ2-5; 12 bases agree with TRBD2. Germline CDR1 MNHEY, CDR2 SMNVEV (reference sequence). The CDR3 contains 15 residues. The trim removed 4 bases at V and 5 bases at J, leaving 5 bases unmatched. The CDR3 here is CASSSLAGGQETQYF. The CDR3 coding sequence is TGTGCCAGCAGTTCCCTAGCGGGAGGGCAGGAGACCCAGTACTTC.

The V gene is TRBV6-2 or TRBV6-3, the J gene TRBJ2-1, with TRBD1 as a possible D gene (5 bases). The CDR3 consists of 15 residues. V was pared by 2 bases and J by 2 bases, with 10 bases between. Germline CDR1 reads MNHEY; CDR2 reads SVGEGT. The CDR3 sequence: CASSYRTGAYNEQFF. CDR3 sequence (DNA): TGTGCCAGCAGTTACCGTACAGGCGCCTACAATGAGCAGTTCTTC.

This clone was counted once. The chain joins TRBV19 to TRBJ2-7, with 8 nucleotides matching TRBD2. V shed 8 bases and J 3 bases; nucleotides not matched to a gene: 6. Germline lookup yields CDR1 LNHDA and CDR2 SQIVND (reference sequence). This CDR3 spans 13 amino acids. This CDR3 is CASESGGGYEQYF. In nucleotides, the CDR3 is TGTGCCAGTGAGAGCGGGGGCGGCTACGAGCAGTACTTC.

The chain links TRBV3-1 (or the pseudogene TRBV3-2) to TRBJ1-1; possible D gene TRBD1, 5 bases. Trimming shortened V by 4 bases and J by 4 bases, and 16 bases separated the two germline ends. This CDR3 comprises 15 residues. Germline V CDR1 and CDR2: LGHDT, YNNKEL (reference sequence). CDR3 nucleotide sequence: TGTGCCAGCAGCCTTAGCGAGGGGCTGGTCACTGAAGCTTTCTTT. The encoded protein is CASSLSEGLVTEAFF.

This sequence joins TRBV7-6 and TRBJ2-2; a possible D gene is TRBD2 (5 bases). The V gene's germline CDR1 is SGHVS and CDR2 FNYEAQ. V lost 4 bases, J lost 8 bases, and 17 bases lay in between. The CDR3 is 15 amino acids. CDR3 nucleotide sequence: TGTGCCAGCAGCTCGCAAACAACGGGGTTGGGGGAGCTGTTTTTT. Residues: CASSSQTTGLGELFF.

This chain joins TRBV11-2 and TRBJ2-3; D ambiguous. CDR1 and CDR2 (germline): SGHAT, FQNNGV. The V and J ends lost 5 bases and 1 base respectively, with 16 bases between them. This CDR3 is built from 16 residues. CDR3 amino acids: CASSAPESGGTDTQYF. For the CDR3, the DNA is TGTGCCAGCAGCGCACCGGAGTCGGGTGGCACAGATACGCAGTATTTT. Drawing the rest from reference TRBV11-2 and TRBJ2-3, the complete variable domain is EAGVAQSPRYKIIEKRQSVAFWCNPISGHATLYWYQQILGQGPKLLIQFQNNGVVDDSQLPKDRFSAERLKGVDSTLKIQPAKLEDSAVYLCASSAPESGGTDTQYFGPGTRLTVL.

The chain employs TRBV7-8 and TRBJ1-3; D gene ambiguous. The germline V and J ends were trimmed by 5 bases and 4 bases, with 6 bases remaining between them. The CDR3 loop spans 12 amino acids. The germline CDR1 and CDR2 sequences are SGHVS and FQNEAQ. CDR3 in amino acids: CASSPQGNTIYF. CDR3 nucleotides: TGTGCCAGCAGCCCTCAGGGAAACACCATATATTTT.